This paragraph covers one T cell receptor (beta chain) sequence. Its recognized antigen is unknown. No per-base quality is available; no much larger clone lies one base away. TCRbeta CDR3 regions were amplified from genomic DNA using the immunoSEQ Assay, a bias-controlled multiplex PCR. On the authors' methods: Within the assay, amplification of reference gene primers was used to estimate how many nucleated cells each sample contained. To quantify the absolute abundance of each unique TCRbeta CDR3 rearrangement, sequence reads were collapsed and filtered. For each sample, productive Simpson clonality was calculated as the square root of Simpson's diversity index across productive rearrangements. What TCRdb holds here is the immuneACCESS table cut down to in-frame rearrangements. Part of the clones is not present; checked against another copy, under half of the missing clones reflect an unresolved V gene, and the others are unexplained. V and J calls and clone size are given by that table; D and trimming were obtained from the DNA. The sample profile shows 140,000 or so clones; around 84% of them were found once. Of the sample, approximately 5% falls within the top ten clones.

The collaborating institutions used their own protocols to collect whole blood in K2EDTA tubes. For TCRbeta analysis, collaborators shipped samples in one of three forms: frozen whole blood, isolated PBMCs, or DNA extracted from either of those sample types. The data belong to a study of blood T cell repertoires in COVID-19 (dated by TCRdb to about 2020). About the investigation overall: Samples from collaborators originated in the United States, Italy and Spain and spanned both the acute and convalescent phases of COVID-19. Subjects who had been exposed to COVID-19, were actively infected with it, or had recovered from it provided the deeply sampled blood TCRbeta repertoires that made up the dataset. The material from the prospective study consisted of cDNA or gDNA derived from T cells, B-cell-depleted T cells, or PBMCs. Samples were obtained from the ongoing ImmuneRACE study (first 160 participants) and from some 1,300 subjects provided by 6 global collaborators. Sample metadata almost always included a de-identified subject ID, COVID-19 status, age in years and sex. The repertoires were released in a freely available public database meant as a resource for research on the immune response to SARS-CoV-2. Where available, HLA class I and class II types were taken from metadata supplied by the sample provider and were not determined by assay-based typing. Summary of the overall study and its limitations: The amount of clinical and demographic metadata varied by source and participant and was provided uncurated.

The CDR3, cysteine through phenylalanine, is 17 amino acids long. Only the CDR3 DNA stays, 51 bases, in frame from base 1. CDR1 and CDR2 are drawn from the germline V gene (reference sequence): LNHDA, SQIVND. Trimming accounts for 4 bases at V and 4 bases at J, while the number of junction bases matched to no gene is 11. Source material: peripheral blood. The sequence was obtained from a human donor in a cohort sampled during active COVID-19. The rearrangement joined TRBV19 to TRBJ1-1, and TRBD1 matches 11 of the central bases. The nucleotide sequence reads TGTGCCAGTAGTAACCGACCGGGACAGGGGGTGAGCACTGAAGCTTTCTTT. Its product reads: CASSNRPGQGVSTEAFF.